The 13 T cell receptor beta chains below come from one sample, sequenced in a study of T cell responses to AZD1222 COVID-19 vaccine. The method was immunoSEQ multiplex PCR; TCRdb's version includes in-frame clones alone and lacks a portion of them. The profile covers about 94,000 clones, with about 88% appearing a single time and about an eighth taken by the ten largest. The sequenced sample was peripheral blood, obtained on day 0 of AZD1222 vaccination. The receptors were gathered from an adult in good health.

The rearrangement links TRBV19 to TRBJ2-5; D not resolved. CDR3 length: 13 amino acids. The V end lost 3 bases, the J end lost 5 bases, and 10 bases lay between the germline ends. Germline V gives CDR1 LNHDA, CDR2 SQIVND (reference sequence). In DNA, the CDR3 is TGTGCCAGTAGTATGGCGTCCCACGAGACCCAGTACTTC. Translating it yields CASSMASHETQYF.

The chain has TRBV9 and TRBJ2-2, with D maybe TRBD2 (6 bases). This CDR3 comprises 17 residues. Per the germline V gene, CDR1 is SGDLS and CDR2 is YYNGEE. Trimming removed 0 bases at V and 2 bases at J, with 14 bases between. The CDR3 region is CASSVELGTLNTGELFF. The CDR3 DNA follows: TGTGCCAGCAGCGTAGAGTTAGGGACTCTAAACACCGGGGAGCTGTTTTTT.

J is TRBJ2-1 and V is TRBV7-9; 10 bases agree with TRBD2. Germline CDR1 is SEHNR and CDR2 is FQNEAQ (reference sequence). The CDR3 extends over 16 amino acids. V dropped 3 bases and J dropped 4; count of bases not matched to a gene: 6. The CDR3 is CASSLRLAGAYNEQFF. In DNA, the CDR3 is TGTGCCAGCAGCTTGAGGCTAGCGGGGGCATACAATGAGCAGTTCTTC.

The count of this clone is one. CDR3 DNA: TGTGCCAGCAGTGAACACCAGGGGAGCACAGATACGCAGTATTTT. Translating gives CASSEHQGSTDTQYF. V usage is TRBV6-1 and J usage is TRBJ2-3, with D tentatively TRBD1 (6 bases). Trimming took 2 bases from V and 0 from J, leaving 9 bases between them. CDR1 MNHNS and CDR2 SASEGT come from the germline V gene. The CDR3 extends over 15 amino acids.

The CDR3 region is CASSIDGSTDTQYF. The CDR3 DNA follows: TGTGCCAGTAGTATAGATGGATCCACAGATACGCAGTATTTT. The V and J genes are TRBV19 and TRBJ2-3; no definite D call. Trimming removed 0 bases at V and 2 bases at J, with 6 bases between. Per the germline V gene, CDR1 is LNHDA and CDR2 is SQIVND (reference sequence). CDR3 length: 14 residues.

This clone was detected once. The V gene is TRBV14, the J gene TRBJ2-3; D is perhaps TRBD1 (5 bases). The CDR3 has 15 amino acids. The V end was cut by 0 bases, the J end by 6 bases, with 13 bases between. CDR1 is SGHDN and CDR2 is FVKESK in the germline V gene. The CDR3 spells CASSQERGRVDTQYF. CDR3 sequence (DNA): TGTGCCAGCAGCCAAGAAAGGGGCAGGGTGGATACGCAGTATTTT.

Only one count was recorded for this clone. The chain combines TRBV18 with TRBJ2-3; D ambiguous. V shed 6 bases and J shed 0 bases, with 16 bases lying between them. The CDR3 consists of 16 residues. Germline V gene lookup returns CDR1 KGHSH and CDR2 LQKENI. CDR3: CASSFGGVFSTDTQYF. The DNA for the CDR3 is TGTGCCAGCTCTTTCGGTGGGGTCTTTAGCACAGATACGCAGTATTTT.

The chain recombines TRBV20-1 with TRBJ1-1; D ambiguous. V lost 3 bases and J lost 2, with 10 bases in between. The germline V gene encodes CDR1 DFQATT and CDR2 SNEGSKA (reference sequence). The CDR3 sequence is 13 residues long. The CDR3 DNA sequence: TGCAGTGCTAGTTCAGAGGGTAACACTGAAGCTTTCTTT. This translates into CSASSEGNTEAFF.

The chain joins TRBV19 to TRBJ1-1; 9 positions match TRBD1. J gave up 5 bases and V 5 bases, and 9 bases lay outside the gene matches. The germline gives CDR1 LNHDA, CDR2 SQIVND (reference sequence). This CDR3 spans 15 amino acids. The CDR3, as DNA: TGTGCCAGTAGTGCGCGACAGGGGGGTGGGACTGAAGCTTTCTTT. This gives the protein CASSARQGGGTEAFF.

The gene calls are TRBV19 and TRBJ1-1; possibly TRBD1 for D (5 bases). This CDR3 is 15 amino acids long. In germline, CDR1 is LNHDA, CDR2 SQIVND (reference sequence). Trimming cost V 1 base and J 2 bases, with 11 bases left between them. The CDR3 bases are TGTGCCAGTAGTATAGTTCCAGGGCTTAACACTGAAGCTTTCTTT. Encoded protein: CASSIVPGLNTEAFF. Complete variable domain (other parts from reference TRBV19 and TRBJ1-1): DGGITQSPKYLFRKEGQNVTLSCEQNLNHDAMYWYRQDPGQGLRLIYYSQIVNDFQKGDIAEGYSVSREKKESFPLTVTSAQKNPTAFYLCASSIVPGLNTEAFFGQGTRLTVV.

The chain couples TRBV19 to TRBJ1-4; D remains ambiguous. This CDR3 is 13 amino acids long. Trimming cost V 0 bases and J 8 bases, with 7 bases left between them. The germline V gene has CDR1 LNHDA and CDR2 SQIVND (reference sequence). The CDR3 spells CASSIDTGEKLFF. The CDR3 region has the DNA TGTGCCAGTAGTATAGATACTGGAGAAAAACTGTTTTTT.

V and J are TRBV5-1 and TRBJ2-2; D unclear. V gave up 0 bases and J gave up 1 base, with 10 bases separating them. CDR1 and CDR2 from the germline V gene are SGHRS and YFSETQ. This CDR3 spans 16 amino acids. CDR3: CASSLGSDRNTGELFF. CDR3 DNA: TGCGCCAGCAGCTTGGGTTCGGACCGGAACACCGGGGAGCTGTTTTTT.

Here the CDR3 reads CASSEASGANYGYTF. The CDR3 DNA sequence: TGTGCCAGCAGTGAGGCGAGTGGAGCTAACTATGGCTACACCTTC. The chain employs TRBV2 and TRBJ1-2, with D hard to call. The V and J ends lost 3 bases and 0 bases respectively, with 11 bases between them. The CDR3 length is 15 residues. Germline assignment: CDR1 SNHLY and CDR2 FYNNEI.